This T cell receptor (beta chain) was captured by sequencing in a study of T cell responses to AZD1222 COVID-19 vaccine. Study at large: Timing groups of about 4 and about 12 weeks for second doses were pooled. General study findings and limits: The number of AZD1222 recipients seropositive at baseline was only five to seven. Dominant at 160-218 and 743-854, vaccine-associated CD4 TCRs also spanned spike.

About this clone itself: The antigen remains unidentified.

Germline assignment: CDR1 SGHDT and CDR2 YYEEEE. V shed 3 bases and J shed 3 bases, with 12 bases lying between them. The CDR3 consists of 15 residues. Sequenced by immunoSEQ multiplex PCR; TCRdb stores in-frame clones only, minus some. The top ten hold about 13% of the sample, which has fewer than 100,000 clones, around 84% seen once. The sequenced sample was peripheral blood, obtained on day 0 of AZD1222 vaccination. This receptor was taken from an adult in good health. The chain links TRBV5-6 to TRBJ2-2; D is uncertain. The CDR3 DNA follows: TGTGCCAGCAGCTCGGCACCCACGGACACCGGGGAGCTGTTTTTT. Its translation is CASSSAPTDTGELFF.